This is a list of T cell receptor beta chains from one sample in a study of OX40 agonist ivuxolimab in advanced cancers. Measured with immunoSEQ multiplex PCR; TCRdb has only the in-frame clones, and not every one. The sample includes tens of thousands of clones, around nine tenths of them seen just once. Sequenced here: CD4+ or CD8+ T cells sorted from blood, sampled in a trial of the OX40 agonist ivuxolimab. The receptors were sampled from an adult with an advanced solid tumor such as melanoma, head and neck, liver or kidney cancer. Each CDR3 is given without its conserved first and last residue. Each record gives: V gene, J gene, CDR3 protein.

TRBV5-1	TRBJ2-3	ASSLDGAGTDTQY
TRBV11-3	TRBJ2-7	ASKIGEGVDEQY
TRBV7-9	TRBJ2-5	ASSLVQQETQY
TRBV5-8	TRBJ2-4	ASSLEGAKNIQY
TRBV5-5	TRBJ2-7	ASSLALPLAGGPSEQY
TRBV2	TRBJ1-1	ASSEQGGNTEAF
TRBV5-1	TRBJ1-1	ASSLETGNTEAF
TRBV28	TRBJ1-1	ASSRTGAMNTEAF
TRBV6-1	TRBJ2-7	ASIAGSSYEQY
TRBV15	TRBJ2-3	ATSRDRADPMRY
TRBV19	TRBJ1-5	ATSGAGKPQH
TRBV4-3	TRBJ2-7	ASSQDPGVSYEQY
TRBV5-1	TRBJ2-1	ASSLEGLAGDYEQF
TRBV6-1	TRBJ2-7	ASSSLATVSYEQY
TRBV5-8	TRBJ2-6	ASSRGPLSSGANVLT
TRBV9	TRBJ2-1	ASSAGQPRNHNEQF
TRBV7-2	TRBJ2-1	ASSLTGTGGGEQF
TRBV18	TRBJ2-1	ASSPYSGLAGEQF
TRBV5-1	TRBJ2-5	ASSPFTGFQETQY
TRBV6-1	TRBJ2-7	ATLRERGAGYEQY
TRBV6-5	TRBJ1-4	ASSFHRGRVEKLF
TRBV11-2	TRBJ1-2	ASSLDRDGYT
TRBV28	TRBJ2-1	ASSLSLRGNEQF
TRBV19	TRBJ2-1	ASSNTGVGYNEQF
TRBV10-1	TRBJ2-2	ASSELAGGSGELF
TRBV7-2	TRBJ1-2	ASSLLTGTGDGYT
TRBV4-1	TRBJ1-5	ASSQDKRGASNQPQH
TRBV7-7	TRBJ2-7	ASSLAEGDSYEQY
TRBV5-5	TRBJ2-7	ASSFAGGTYEQY
TRBV5-3	TRBJ2-5	ARSRDHSWSQY
TRBV5-4	TRBJ2-1	ASSFRLAGGNEQF
TRBV29-1	TRBJ2-3	SVETGASTDTQY
TRBV28	TRBJ2-7	ASTSDSSYEQY
TRBV6-7	TRBJ2-7	ASSKGYEQY
TRBV30	TRBJ2-4	AWSTPSGIQY
TRBV7-9	TRBJ1-1	ASSLGLEGTEAF
TRBV9	TRBJ2-3	ASGGVSTDTQY
TRBV7-2	TRBJ1-5	ASSLAYGPNQPQH
TRBV9	TRBJ2-7	ASSVGSSGTYEQY
TRBV7-8	TRBJ1-3	ASSLGVSSGNTIY
TRBV6-5	TRBJ2-3	ASSGLGRTTDTQY
TRBV5-1	TRBJ2-3	ASRGEGAPTDTQY
TRBV6-1	TRBJ2-4	ASSDAGGDSWIQY
TRBV11-2	TRBJ2-2	ASSLVRTVKLTGELF
TRBV18	TRBJ1-5	ASSRMGGGNQPQH
TRBV29-1	TRBJ2-7	SVESQGAREQY
TRBV5-1	TRBJ2-1	ASSLGGSYNEQF
TRBV7-2	TRBJ2-5	ASSLAGLKETQY
TRBV7-9	TRBJ2-5	ASSQKETQY
TRBV5-4	TRBJ1-1	CVGRQEAF
TRBV19	TRBJ1-5	ASSPVGGNQPQH
TRBV7-2	-	ASSLALATYEQY
TRBV23-1	TRBJ2-7	ASSQHRDRDYEQY
TRBV28	TRBJ2-5	ASRQDRGKGETQY
TRBV2	TRBJ2-3	ASSEDGAGLTDTQY